A selection of T cell receptor beta chains follows, all from one sample in a study of cytomegalovirus exposure and HLA in healthy donors. Sequencing was performed with immunoSEQ multiplex PCR; in TCRdb, only in-frame clones are kept and a portion is missing. The repertoire holds 130,000 to 150,000 clones, with around 80% as singletons. The sequenced material came from PBMCs. The source is a man aged 25 to 45 in good health and CMV-seronegative. Each CDR3 is given with its conserved first and last residue. Fields, in order: J gene, D gene, V gene, clone size, CDR3 protein, CDR3 DNA. A D gene is named only where the DNA matches it firmly. Part of the rows lack a size; the others show once, few, many or a class for expanded clones.

>TRBJ2-7|TRBD2|TRBV19|-
CASSIGTSLSYEQYF
TGTGCCAGTAGTATCGGGACTAGTCTCTCCTACGAGCAGTACTTC
>TRBJ2-5|-|TRBV5-4|-
CASSLARKQETQYF
TGTGCCAGCAGCTTGGCCAGGAAACAAGAGACCCAGTACTTC
>TRBJ2-7|-|TRBV5-4|-
CASSPGGVTYEQYF
TGTGCCAGCAGCCCCGGGGGTGTGACCTACGAGCAGTACTTC
>TRBJ1-4|TRBD1|TRBV13|once
CASSFFLSDRDKREKLFF
TGTGCCAGCAGCTTTTTCCTTTCGGACAGGGATAAAAGGGAAAAACTGTTTTTT
>TRBJ2-7|TRBD1|TRBV11-3|-
CASSLGGPGQGNNEQYF
TGTGCCAGCAGCTTAGGAGGACCGGGACAGGGCAATAACGAGCAGTACTTC
>TRBJ2-7|TRBD1|TRBV5-6|-
CASRPGQSYEQYF
TGTGCCAGCAGACCGGGACAGTCCTACGAGCAGTACTTC
>TRBJ2-7|TRBD2|TRBV27|-
CASSRLAGGTYEQYF
TGTGCCAGCAGTAGACTAGCGGGAGGGACCTACGAGCAGTACTTC
>TRBJ2-7|TRBD2|TRBV9|few
CASSVGLADYEQYF
TGTGCCAGCAGCGTAGGACTAGCGGATTACGAGCAGTACTTC
>TRBJ2-5|TRBD1|TRBV7-7|-
CASSRDRGEETQYF
TGTGCTAGCAGCCGTGACAGGGGGGAGGAGACCCAGTACTTC
>TRBJ2-1|-|TRBV6-5|-
CASSYALYNEQFF
TGTGCCAGCAGTTACGCACTCTACAATGAGCAGTTCTTC
>TRBJ2-5|TRBD2|TRBV14|-
CASSPGLAGQGETQYF
TGTGCCAGCAGCCCCGGACTAGCGGGCCAGGGGGAGACCCAGTACTTC
>TRBJ1-3|-|TRBV5-1|few
CASSSSYDRNTIYF
TGCGCCAGCAGCTCCTCTTATGACAGGAACACCATATATTTT
>TRBJ2-7|TRBD1|TRBV7-8|-
CASSTRGRVEQYF
TGTGCCAGCAGCACGAGGGGGCGGGTCGAGCAGTACTTC
>TRBJ2-7|-|TRBV27|-
CASRRGEGGEQYF
TGTGCCAGCAGGCGGGGTGAGGGAGGCGAGCAGTACTTC
>TRBJ2-1|-|TRBV4-1|few
CASSQSPRDSAYNEQFF
TGCGCCAGCAGCCAATCTCCCCGGGACTCTGCCTACAATGAGCAGTTCTTC
>TRBJ2-5|TRBD1|TRBV9|-
CASARGDRGRTVQETQYF
TGTGCCAGCGCCCGCGGGGACAGGGGGCGAACTGTCCAAGAGACCCAGTACTTC
>TRBJ2-1|TRBD2|TRBV6-1|-
CASTSGRAPYNEQFF
TGTGCCAGCACTAGCGGGAGGGCCCCCTACAATGAGCAGTTCTTC
>TRBJ1-1|-|TRBV5-6|-
CASSPWGGFDTEAFF
TGTGCCAGCAGCCCCTGGGGGGGCTTCGACACTGAAGCTTTCTTT
>TRBJ1-5|-|TRBV4-1|-
CASSPSKGEPQHF
TGCGCCAGCAGCCCTTCAAAGGGAGAGCCCCAGCATTTT
>TRBJ2-6|TRBD1|TRBV10-3|few
CAISESQGGQVISGANVLTF
TGTGCCATCAGTGAGTCGCAGGGGGGACAGGTGATCTCTGGGGCCAACGTCCTGACTTTC
>TRBJ2-4|TRBD1|TRBV5-1|once
CASSPDRVENIQYF
TGCGCCAGCAGCCCTGACAGGGTCGAAAACATTCAGTACTTC
>TRBJ2-1|TRBD2|TRBV6-4|medium-sized
CASSDGLADYNEQFF
TGTGCCAGCAGTGACGGACTAGCGGATTACAATGAGCAGTTCTTC
>TRBJ2-2|TRBD1|TRBV5-6|-
CASRLTGGSFTGELFF
TGTGCCAGCAGATTAACAGGGGGCTCCTTCACCGGGGAGCTGTTTTTT
>TRBJ1-5|-|TRBV7-6|-
CASSQEGGNQPQHF
TGTGCCAGCAGCCAAGAGGGGGGCAATCAGCCCCAGCATTTT
>TRBJ1-5|TRBD1|TRBV28|-
CASSLVQGGNQPQHF
TGTGCCAGCAGTTTAGTCCAGGGGGGCAATCAGCCCCAGCATTTT
>TRBJ1-3|-|TRBV10-3|-
CAISTLTGLSGNTIYF
TGTGCCATCAGTACCCTGACAGGTCTCTCTGGAAACACCATATATTTT
>TRBJ2-3|TRBD2|TRBV6-5|-
CASSYRTSGSGVTQYF
TGTGCCAGCAGTTACCGGACTAGCGGGAGTGGGGTTACGCAGTATTTT
>TRBJ2-3|-|TRBV5-1|once
CASGDRATDTQYF
TGCGCCAGCGGAGACCGCGCGACAGATACGCAGTATTTT
>TRBJ2-7|-|TRBV2|-
CASKQSYEQYF
TGTGCCAGCAAACAGTCCTACGAGCAGTACTTC
>TRBJ1-1|TRBD1|TRBV18|once
CASSPSLGRGKTGGRNTEAFF
TGTGCCAGCTCACCATCCCTCGGGCGGGGGAAAACAGGGGGCCGCAACACTGAAGCTTTCTTT
>TRBJ1-5|-|TRBV28|-
CASSPRGGSHQPQNF
TGTGCCAGCAGCCCCCGTGGGGGGTCCCATCAGCCCCAGAATTTT
>TRBJ1-5|-|TRBV19|-
CASSMLQAFSSNQPQHF
TGTGCCAGTAGTATGTTACAGGCGTTTAGTTCTAATCAGCCCCAGCATTTT
>TRBJ1-1|-|TRBV27|-
CASSRRGVEEAFF
TGTGCCAGCAGTCGTCGGGGGGTCGAAGAAGCTTTCTTT
>TRBJ2-7|TRBD1|TRBV5-4|-
CASSSDRGGEQYF
TGTGCCAGCAGCTCAGACAGGGGGGGCGAGCAGTACTTC
>TRBJ1-4|TRBD1|TRBV18|-
CASSPLNRGQSNEKLFF
TGTGCCAGCTCACCACTGAACAGGGGGCAATCTAATGAAAAACTGTTTTTT
>TRBJ1-2|-|TRBV6-5|few
CASSYQGGYGYTF
TGTGCCAGCAGTTACCAGGGAGGCTATGGCTACACCTTC
>TRBJ1-2|TRBD1|TRBV27|-
CASSFKGAVHYGYTF
TGTGCCAGCAGTTTCAAGGGGGCGGTGCACTATGGCTACACCTTC
>TRBJ2-1|TRBD1|TRBV10-2|-
CASAWDREFNEQFF
TGCGCCAGCGCTTGGGACAGGGAATTCAATGAGCAGTTCTTC
>TRBJ1-1|TRBD1|TRBV28|-
CASTGGPARAFF
TGTGCCAGCACAGGGGGGCCCGCTCGGGCTTTCTTT
>TRBJ2-7|TRBD2|TRBV7-9|-
CASSFPGTSEYF
TGTGCCAGCAGCTTTCCCGGGACTAGCGAGTACTTC
>TRBJ2-2|TRBD1|TRBV2|-
CASSPGTGYPGELFF
TGTGCCAGCAGTCCCGGGACAGGGTACCCCGGGGAGCTGTTTTTT
>TRBJ1-5|-|TRBV15|-
CATSVGQLSNQPQHF
TGTGCCACCAGCGTCGGACAGCTTAGCAATCAGCCCCAGCATTTT
>TRBJ2-6|TRBD1|TRBV5-1|-
CASSVGQSHSGANVLTF
TGCGCCAGCAGCGTGGGACAGAGTCACTCTGGGGCCAACGTCCTGACTTTC
>TRBJ2-5|-|TRBV2|-
CASYLRGFEETQYF
TGTGCCAGCTACCTTAGGGGGTTTGAAGAGACCCAGTACTTC
>TRBJ2-1|-|TRBV15|-
CATSPRPGSTPLNEQFF
TGTGCCACCAGCCCCCGCCCCGGGTCGACTCCCCTCAATGAGCAGTTCTTC
>TRBJ2-7|TRBD2|TRBV5-1|once
CASSERGDPYEQYF
TGCGCCAGCAGCGAGCGGGGGGACCCCTACGAGCAGTACTTC